Listed below are T cell receptor beta chains from one sample, sequenced in a study of blood T cells in healthy people across ages. Each CDR3 protein gets one entry after TCRdb re-called the 5' RACE reads with MiXCR. The sample records around 900,000 distinct CDR3 sequences, around 26% being singletons. The sequencing input was blood. Receptors originate from a woman of 80 years or more in good health. Both conserved end residues are part of each CDR3. D genes are given only for firm matches. Expanded clones are given a class, and other clones once, few, many or no size at all.

CDR3 | DNA | J | length | D | V | size
CASSERVAPFSSTDTQYF | TGCGCCAGCAGTGAACGCGTCGCCCCTTTCTCTAGCACAGATACGCAGTATTTT | TRBJ2-3 | 18 | - | TRBV10-1 | -
CASSIQGLGQPQHF | TGTGCCAGCTCAATACAGGGGTTAGGTCAGCCCCAGCATTTT | TRBJ1-5 | 14 | TRBD1 | TRBV18 | few
CASSQEVYLRFAYNEQFF | TGCGCCAGCAGCCAAGAGGTATACCTCCGTTTCGCCTACAATGAGCAGTTCTTC | TRBJ2-1 | 18 | - | TRBV4-3 | many
CSARDTRGNEKLFF | TGCAGTGCTAGAGACACAAGGGGGAATGAAAAACTGTTTTTT | TRBJ1-4 | 14 | - | TRBV20-1 | few
CSARDWQERRSSYNEQFF | TGCAGTGCTAGAGATTGGCAGGAGCGCCGGAGCTCCTACAATGAGCAGTTCTTC | TRBJ2-1 | 18 | - | TRBV20-1 | many
CAIWGRDTDTQYF | TGTGCCATCTGGGGGCGGGACACAGATACGCAGTATTTT | TRBJ2-3 | 13 | - | TRBV7-9 | few
CASSYESGGTQETQYF | TGTGCCAGCAGTTACGAAAGCGGGGGGACTCAAGAGACCCAGTACTTC | TRBJ2-5 | 16 | TRBD2 | TRBV6-2/TRBV6-3 | few
CASSNHEDRMVNYGYTF | TGTGCCAGCAGTAACCATGAGGACAGGATGGTTAACTATGGCTACACCTTC | TRBJ1-2 | 17 | TRBD1 | TRBV12-3/TRBV12-4 | -
CASSLSSAVNYGYTF | TGTGCCAGCAGCTTGTCCTCAGCAGTAAACTATGGCTACACCTTC | TRBJ1-2 | 15 | - | TRBV11-2 | few
CASSESTTNEKLFF | TGTGCCAGCAGTGAAAGCACTACTAATGAAAAACTGTTTTTT | TRBJ1-4 | 14 | - | TRBV2 | few
CATSRRRQGRNTGELFF | TGTGCCACCAGCAGAAGACGACAGGGGCGGAACACCGGGGAGCTGTTTTTT | TRBJ2-2 | 17 | TRBD1 | TRBV15 | few